A selection of T cell receptor beta chains follows, all from one sample in a study of shared clonotypes between healthy human individuals. Data came from immunoSEQ multiplex PCR; TCRdb stores just in-frame clones and leaves some out. The sample holds about half a million clones, 70% to 85% seen once. Specimen: PBMCs. Receptor source: a middle-aged woman in good health. Some clones in this sample may be carry-over from other donors' samples. Both conserved end residues are part of each CDR3. The D gene is left open where the match is weak. Some rows mark clone size as missing; the rest say once, few, many or name a class of expanded clone.

J gene	D gene	clone size	V gene	CDR3 length	CDR3 DNA	CDR3 protein
TRBJ1-5	NA	NA	TRBV29-1	14	TGCAGCGTTGGAAACGCCCGTAGCAATCAGCCCCAGCATTTT	CSVGNARSNQPQHF
TRBJ1-5	TRBD1	few	TRBV30	13	TGTGCCTGGAGGGGACAGTCTAATCAGCCCCAGCATTTT	CAWRGQSNQPQHF
TRBJ1-2	NA	NA	TRBV19	15	TGTGCCAGTAGAGTCCAGGGGTCAACTTACTATGGCTACACCTTC	CASRVQGSTYYGYTF
TRBJ1-5	NA	NA	TRBV11-2	13	TGTGCCAGCAGCTTATCCGGGGGTCAGCCCCAGCATTTT	CASSLSGGQPQHF
TRBJ2-5	NA	NA	TRBV2	17	TGTGCCAGCCGCCCCAGACCCACGACAGACCTCCAAGAGACCCAGTACTTC	CASRPRPTTDLQETQYF
TRBJ2-1	NA	few	TRBV27	13	TGTGCCAGCCGAAAAACAGGGCACAATGAGCAGTTCTTC	CASRKTGHNEQFF
TRBJ1-1	NA	NA	TRBV7-9	14	TGTGCCAGCAGCTTGGGGACGGGGAACACTGAAGCTTTCTTT	CASSLGTGNTEAFF
TRBJ1-3	NA	NA	TRBV5-1	15	TGCGCCAGCAGCTTGCCACGGGACCCTGGAAACACCATATATTTT	CASSLPRDPGNTIYF
TRBJ2-7	NA	few	TRBV7-9	14	TGTGCCAGCAGCTTAGACCCACGTCCCTACGAGCAGTACTTC	CASSLDPRPYEQYF
TRBJ2-7	NA	NA	TRBV30	11	TGTGCCTGGGGACACACCTACGAGCAGTACTTC	CAWGHTYEQYF
TRBJ2-2	TRBD1	NA	TRBV11-3	15	TGTGCCAGCAGCACCCGACAGGGTGCCACCGGGGAGCTGTTTTTT	CASSTRQGATGELFF
TRBJ2-7	TRBD1	NA	TRBV28	16	TGTGCCAGCAGTGACCAACCGGGACAGGGGGCAGGGGAGCAGTACTTC	CASSDQPGQGAGEQYF
TRBJ2-1	NA	few	TRBV2	15	TGTGCCAGCAAGTTGGGCGGTAACTCCTACAATGAGCAGTTCTTC	CASKLGGNSYNEQFF
TRBJ2-4	TRBD1	NA	TRBV7-2	16	TGTGCCAGCAGCCCAGACAGGGCTATAGCCAAAAACATTCAGTACTTC	CASSPDRAIAKNIQYF
TRBJ2-3	TRBD2	NA	TRBV19	14	TGTGCCAGTAGTTTTAGCGGGAGTAGAGATACGCAGTATTTT	CASSFSGSRDTQYF
TRBJ2-5	TRBD2	NA	TRBV6-5	15	TGTGCCAGCAGTTACCTCGCGGGAGGCCCGGGGACCCAGTACTTC	CASSYLAGGPGTQYF
TRBJ2-2	NA	NA	TRBV15	14	TGTGCCACCAGCAGACGGGCGGGGACCGGGGAGCTGTTTTTT	CATSRRAGTGELFF
TRBJ2-3	NA	NA	TRBV27	13	TGTGCCAGCAGTTATCGGGTCACAGATACGCAGTATTTT	CASSYRVTDTQYF
TRBJ2-1	NA	NA	TRBV5-4	15	TGTGCCAGCAGCCGCGGTTCGGGACCATACAATGAGCAGTTCTTC	CASSRGSGPYNEQFF
TRBJ2-3	NA	NA	TRBV2	14	TGTGCCAGCAGGGCGTCGATCAGCACAGATACGCAGTATTTT	CASRASISTDTQYF
TRBJ2-6	NA	NA	TRBV7-9	16	TGTGCCAGCAGCTTAGTAATTTTCTCTGGGGCCAACGTCCTGACTTTC	CASSLVIFSGANVLTF
TRBJ1-3	TRBD1	NA	TRBV5-1	15	TGCGCCAGCAGCTTCGGCAGGGGGCACGGAAACACCATATATTTT	CASSFGRGHGNTIYF
TRBJ1-5	TRBD1	NA	TRBV28	15	TGTGCCAGCAGAACCCGGACAGGTAGCAATCAGCCCCAGCATTTT	CASRTRTGSNQPQHF
TRBJ2-7	NA	NA	TRBV6-6	15	TGTGCCAGCAGTTACTCGTCGGGGAGGTTGGGCGAGCAGTACTTC	CASSYSSGRLGEQYF
TRBJ2-4	NA	NA	TRBV5-1	14	TGCGCCAGCAGCTTCGGAGGGGCCAAAAACATTCAGTACTTC	CASSFGGAKNIQYF
TRBJ2-7	TRBD2	NA	TRBV27	14	TGTGCCAGCAGTCGATTGCGGGAGGGGTACGAGCAGTACTTC	CASSRLREGYEQYF
TRBJ1-5	TRBD1	once	TRBV10-2	14	TGCGCCAGCCGTACCTCAGGGGGCCATCAGCCCCAGCATTTT	CASRTSGGHQPQHF
TRBJ1-1	NA	few	TRBV4-1	13	TGCGCCAGCGGCCAATGGGGGCCGACTGAAGCTTTCTTT	CASGQWGPTEAFF
TRBJ1-1	NA	once	TRBV9	15	TGTGCCAGCAGCGTCTCACAGACCCCGAGTCCTGAAGCTTTCTTT	CASSVSQTPSPEAFF
TRBJ2-1	NA	NA	TRBV10-3	13	TGTGCCATCAGCCAGACTAGTTCCGATGAGCAGTTCTTC	CAISQTSSDEQFF
TRBJ2-1	NA	NA	TRBV14	16	TGTGCCAGCCCTTGGTGGGGGCAGGGGCTAAGTCATGAGCAGTTCTTC	CASPWWGQGLSHEQFF
TRBJ1-2	NA	once	TRBV11-2	13	TGTGCCAGCAGCCCTGCAGGAAATCCTGGCTACACCTTC	CASSPAGNPGYTF
TRBJ2-1	TRBD2	NA	TRBV7-3	14	TGTGCCAGCAGCATAGCGGGAGGCAATAATGAGCAGTTCTTC	CASSIAGGNNEQFF
TRBJ2-1	NA	NA	TRBV2	11	TGTGCCAGCAAAAAAGAAACTAAGCAGTTCTTC	CASKKETKQFF
TRBJ1-5	NA	many	TRBV18	16	TGTGCCAGCTCACCAAACGAAGCATATAGCAATCAGCCCCAGCATTTT	CASSPNEAYSNQPQHF